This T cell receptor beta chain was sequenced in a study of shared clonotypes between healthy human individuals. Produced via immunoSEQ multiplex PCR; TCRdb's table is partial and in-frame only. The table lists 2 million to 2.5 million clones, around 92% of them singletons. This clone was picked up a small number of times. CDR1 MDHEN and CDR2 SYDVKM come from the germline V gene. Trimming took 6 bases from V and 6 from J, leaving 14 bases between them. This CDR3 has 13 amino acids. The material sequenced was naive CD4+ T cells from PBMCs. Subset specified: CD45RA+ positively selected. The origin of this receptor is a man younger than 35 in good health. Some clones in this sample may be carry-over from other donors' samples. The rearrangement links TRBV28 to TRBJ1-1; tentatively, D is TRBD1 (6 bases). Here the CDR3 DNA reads TGTGCCAGCAGCCGAGGGGCAGGGGCTGAAGCTTTCTTT. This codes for CASSRGAGAEAFF.